The 9 T cell receptor beta chains reported below all come from one sample, sequenced in a study of tumor-infiltrating lymphocytes in localized non-small cell lung cancer. Profiling relied on immunoSEQ multiplex PCR, and the TCRdb table lists in-frame clones only, not all of them. The sample holds around 9,600 clones; around four fifths are singletons and the top ten take around a tenth. Source material: lung tumor tissue. All receptors come from a human donor with non-small cell lung cancer.

The chain couples TRBV7-2 to TRBJ1-5, with no clear D. Germline V lookup: CDR1 SGHTA, CDR2 FQGNSA. The CDR3 is 16 amino acids. V lost 1 base and J 0 bases, leaving 10 bases between the germline ends. The CDR3 here is CASSLEVGNSNQPQHF. The CDR3 DNA reads as TGTGCCAGCAGCTTAGAGGTTGGGAATAGCAATCAGCCCCAGCATTTT.

In its sample, this clone is hyperexpanded. This chain uses TRBV5-6 with TRBJ1-1; D not resolved. CDR1 and CDR2 (germline): SGHDT, YYEEEE. This CDR3 comprises 14 residues. Trimming shortened V by 0 bases and J by 4 bases, and 10 bases separated the two germline ends. The CDR3 sequence: CASSLEWITTEAFF. The CDR3 region has the DNA TGTGCCAGCAGCTTGGAGTGGATTACCACTGAAGCTTTCTTT.

The CDR3 here is CASSGRDRGSGANVLTF. For the CDR3, the DNA is TGTGCCAGCAGTGGCCGGGACAGGGGCTCTGGGGCCAACGTCCTGACTTTC. The chain joins TRBV6-1 to TRBJ2-6, with 10 bases matching TRBD1. The CDR3 runs 17 residues. The ends lost 4 bases at V and 0 bases at J; junction bases unmatched: 3. Germline CDR1 reads MNHNS; CDR2 reads SASEGT.

The V and J genes are TRBV15 and TRBJ2-5, with 8 nucleotides matching TRBD1. The CDR3 runs 16 residues. Per germline, CDR1 LNHNV and CDR2 YYDKDF (reference sequence). V lost 5 bases, J lost 2 bases, and 10 bases stayed unmatched. The CDR3 region is CATSGGQGLFQETQYF. CDR3 nucleotide sequence: TGTGCCACCAGCGGCGGACAGGGACTGTTTCAAGAGACCCAGTACTTC.

This clone was picked up one time. The V call is TRBV7-8, the J call TRBJ2-7; D not certain. The CDR3 is 13 residues long. V lost 5 bases to trimming and J lost 4 bases, with 12 bases between them. Germline CDR1 is SGHVS and CDR2 is FQNEAQ. The CDR3 sequence: CASSPSAQYEQYF. The CDR3 DNA reads TGTGCCAGCAGCCCATCAGCCCAATACGAGCAGTACTTC.

This clone was counted between two and nine times. The chain joins TRBV11-2 to TRBJ2-3, with D maybe TRBD2 (6 bases). This CDR3 has 16 residues. Trimming stripped 1 base from V and 3 bases from J, with 14 bases between. Germline loops: CDR1 SGHAT, CDR2 FQNNGV. The CDR3 DNA is TGTGCCAGCAGCTTAGCAGAGGGACTTTTGACAGATACGCAGTATTTT. Protein sequence: CASSLAEGLLTDTQYF.

This clone showed up just a few times. The chain carries TRBV5-6 and TRBJ1-5, with D perhaps TRBD1 (5 bases). CDR3 length: 15 residues. CDR1 is SGHDT, CDR2 YYEEEE, per germline. Trimming removed 1 base at V and 4 bases at J, with 12 bases between. The CDR3 reads CASSLRAGRNQPQHF. In DNA form, the CDR3 reads TGTGCCAGCAGCTTGAGAGCAGGGAGGAATCAGCCCCAGCATTTT. The full variable domain, completed using reference TRBV5-6 and TRBJ1-5, is DAGVTQSPTHLIKTRGQQVTLRCSPKSGHDTVSWYQQALGQGPQFIFQYYEEEERQRGNFPDRFSGHQFPNYSSELNVNALLLGDSALYLCASSLRAGRNQPQHFGDGTRLSIL.

A few counts support this clone. V gene TRBV19 combines with J gene TRBJ1-1; 8 positions match TRBD1. The germline CDR1 and CDR2 sequences are LNHDA and SQIVND (reference sequence). The length of the CDR3 is 16 residues. With 2 bases clipped from V and 0 bases from J, the junction kept 5 bases outside the gene matches. The CDR3 sequence is CASSINRGILNTEAFF. The CDR3 nucleotides read TGTGCCAGTAGTATAAACAGGGGGATTTTGAACACTGAAGCTTTCTTT.

The gene calls are TRBV30 and TRBJ1-5; 7 bases map to TRBD1. This CDR3 has 14 amino acids. Trimming cost V 5 bases and J 7 bases; bases outside gene matches: 11. From germline, CDR1 is GTSNPN and CDR2 SVGIG (reference sequence). The CDR3, as DNA: TGTGCCTGGGGACCGACAGGGCCGAACCAGCCCCAGCATTTT. Its protein is CAWGPTGPNQPQHF.